The 4 T cell receptor beta chains below were found in one sample sequenced in a study of post-analysis software for immune sequencing data. Prepared libraries of TCR beta cDNA carried unique molecular identifiers. TCRdb re-derived calls from the PCR reads in MiXCR, one entry per CDR3 protein. The data hold approximately 770,000 distinct CDR3 sequences, with just over 45% observed a single time. Their target antigens are unknown. The study's findings and limits: Five or six TRBV segments, TRBV5-6, TRBV5-1 and TRBV20-1 among them, were found more frequent in patients than controls.

Sequencing input: blood. The receptors originated from a girl under 18 with multiple sclerosis.

The chain couples TRBV5-5 to TRBJ1-4; tentatively, D is TRBD1 (5 bases). Trimming removed 3 bases from V and 7 bases from J, with 13 bases in between. CDR1 and CDR2 (germline): SGHKS, YYEKEE (reference sequence). CDR3 length equals 14 residues. The CDR3, as DNA: TGTGCCAGCAGCTCGTCACGGGGGGGTGAAAAACTGTTTTTT. This codes for CASSSSRGGEKLFF.

V is TRBV6-5 and J is TRBJ1-1; the D gene is possibly TRBD1 (6 bases). V was clipped by 5 bases and J by 0 bases, with 13 bases between them. Germline CDR1 and CDR2: MNHEY and SVGAGI. The length of the CDR3 is 15 residues. The CDR3 DNA is TGTGCCAGCAGTCTCCGACAGGCCATGAACACTGAAGCTTTCTTT. It translates to CASSLRQAMNTEAFF.

The V gene is TRBV4-3, the J gene TRBJ2-7; D unclear. This CDR3 is built from 13 residues. Germline CDR1 and CDR2: LGHNA and YSLEER. V gave up 1 base and J gave up 3 bases, with 7 bases separating them. For the CDR3, the DNA is TGCGCCAGCAGCCAAGTCTGGGGCTACGAGCAGTACTTC. Translated: CASSQVWGYEQYF.

This clonotype turned up a few times. This chain uses TRBV9 with TRBJ2-5; 9 bases map to TRBD2. From germline, CDR1 is SGDLS and CDR2 YYNGEE. The CDR3 runs 17 residues. V gave up 0 bases and J gave up 2 bases; unmatched junction bases: 8. The CDR3: CASSVARGRGPQETQYF. For the CDR3, the DNA is TGTGCCAGCAGCGTAGCTCGCGGGAGGGGTCCACAAGAGACCCAGTACTTC.